The 25 T cell receptor beta chains below were found in one sample sequenced in a study of blood T cells in healthy people across ages (dated by TCRdb to 2014 to 2015). The library was made by 5' RACE. Data came from an Illumina HiSeq 2500. A second roughly 6 to 12 cycle PCR used a sample-barcoded 5' primer and a J-beta primer mix. TCRdb passed the public sequencing reads through fastp at Q25 and MiXCR, retaining productive beta sequences. Rows are unified per CDR3 protein, each entry keeping the most common DNA and genes. The sample yields 650,000 to 700,000 distinct CDR3 sequences; 45% to 60% were counted once. The ten largest make up less than 15% of the sample. Input material: blood. The receptors derive from an elderly woman in good health.

This clonotype was observed a single time. The chain is built from TRBV28 and TRBJ2-7, with D unclear. Germline V gene data show CDR1 as MDHEN and CDR2 as SYDVKM. V gave up 6 bases and J gave up 7 bases, with 22 bases separating them. The CDR3 has 15 amino acids. The DNA for the CDR3 is TGTGCCAGCAGCCGAAGATCCCCCGTACGCAATGAGCAGTACTTC. This codes for CASSRRSPVRNEQYF. Variable domain in full (rest from reference TRBV28 and TRBJ2-7): DVKVTQSSRYLVKRTGEKVFLECVQDMDHENMFWYRQDPGLGLRLIYFSYDVKMKEKGDIPEGYSVSREKKERFSLILESASTNQTSMYLCASSRRSPVRNEQYFGPGTRLTVT.

This clonotype showed up many times. J is TRBJ2-5 and V is TRBV5-8; the D gene is possibly TRBD1 (5 bases). Trimming pared 0 bases from V and 5 bases from J, leaving 14 bases between. The germline V gene encodes CDR1 SGHTS and CDR2 YDEGEE. The CDR3 runs to 15 residues. This chain's CDR3 is CASSLEGAKGETQYF. The CDR3 DNA is TGTGCCAGCAGCTTGGAAGGGGCCAAAGGGGAGACCCAGTACTTC.

The J gene is TRBJ1-2, the V gene TRBV20-1; D not resolved. Germline-derived CDR1 and CDR2 are DFQATT and SNEGSKA (reference sequence). V was shortened by 4 bases and J by 2 bases, with 8 bases between the two germline ends. The CDR3 consists of 12 residues. Here the CDR3 DNA reads TGCAGTGCTATGGCTCAGAACTATGGCTACACCTTC. It specifies CSAMAQNYGYTF.

In nucleotides, the CDR3 is TGTGCCAGCAGTCGAGGGATGTCTGAAGCTTTCTTT. It yields the protein CASSRGMSEAFF. The chain links TRBV6-6 to TRBJ1-1, with D uncertain. Germline CDR1 reads MNHNY; CDR2 reads SVGAGI (reference sequence). With 5 bases removed from V and 6 bases from J, the gap between germline ends came to 10 bases. CDR3 length: 12 amino acids.

The chain is built from TRBV10-3 and TRBJ2-1; maybe TRBD1 (6 bases). V was shortened by 4 bases and J by 4 bases, with 11 bases between the two germline ends. Germline lookup yields CDR1 ENHRY and CDR2 SYGVKD. The CDR3 extends over 14 amino acids. The CDR3 DNA reads TGTGCCATCAGTGGGACAGAGAATTACAATGAGCAGTTCTTC. This codes for CAISGTENYNEQFF.

The chain combines TRBV20-1 with TRBJ1-1; 7 nucleotides align to TRBD1. With 2 bases clipped from V and 5 bases from J, the junction kept 8 bases outside the gene matches. Germline V lookup: CDR1 DFQATT, CDR2 SNEGSKA (reference sequence). The CDR3 sequence is 14 residues long. CDR3 loop: CSARRVTGWTEAFF. For the CDR3, the DNA is TGCAGTGCTAGAAGGGTGACAGGGTGGACTGAAGCTTTCTTT.

Details on this clonotype: A much bigger clone sits one base away, suggesting this may be a read error. The chain links TRBV2 to TRBJ2-1; TRBD1 aligns across 9 bases. The CDR3 runs 15 residues. Germline V CDR1 and CDR2: SNHLY, FYNNEI. DNA for the CDR3: TGTGCCAGCACCACGGGACAGGGCGGATACAATGCGCAGTTCTTC. This gives the protein CASTTGQGGYNAQFF. Full variable domain (rest looked up from reference TRBV2 and TRBJ2-1): EPEVTQTPSHQVTQMGQEVILRCVPISNHLYFYWYRQILGQKVEFLVSFYNNEISEKSEIFDDQFSVERPDGSNFTLKIRSTKLEDSAMYFCASTTGQGGYNAQFFGPGTRLTVL.

Comments on this clonotype: A much larger clonotype is one base distant, so this may be a read error. The J gene is TRBJ2-3, the V gene TRBV5-1; D gene unclear. The germline V and J ends were trimmed by 6 bases and 2 bases, with 19 bases remaining between them. Germline values: CDR1 SGHRS, CDR2 YFSETQ. The CDR3 runs 16 residues. The CDR3 loop is CASNLAGPRYTDTQYF. In DNA, the CDR3 is TGCGCCAGCAACCTTGCCGGGCCCAGGTACACAGATACGCAGTATTTT.

The DNA for the CDR3 is TGTGCCAGCAGTTCCACCCCACAGACACACTATGGCTACACCTTC. It specifies CASSSTPQTHYGYTF. The genes are TRBV6-5 and TRBJ1-2; D not certain. CDR1 MNHEY and CDR2 SVGAGI come from the germline V gene. The length of the CDR3 is 15 residues. Trimming took 4 bases from V and 3 from J, leaving 15 bases between them.

The CDR3 region is CASSSRRARDTQYF. In nucleotides, the CDR3 is TGTGCCAGCAGCTCGAGGAGGGCACGCGATACGCAGTATTTT. The genes are TRBV7-2 and TRBJ2-3; D might be TRBD2 (6 bases). The V gene lost 4 bases and the J gene lost 6 bases, with 14 bases spanning the gap. The CDR3 has 14 amino acids. Germline V gives CDR1 SGHTA, CDR2 FQGNSA.

The chain recombines TRBV29-1 with TRBJ2-5; D is uncertain. With 3 bases removed from V and 5 bases from J, the gap between germline ends came to 10 bases. Germline assignment: CDR1 SQVTM and CDR2 ANQGSEA. The CDR3 covers 12 residues. CDR3 DNA sequence: TGCAGCGTTGACCGGAGTGGGGAGACCCAGTACTTC. Translated: CSVDRSGETQYF.

The table lists this clonotype with many counts. The rearrangement uses TRBV7-9 and TRBJ2-1; the match to TRBD2 covers 12 bases. The junction had 7 bases not matched to a gene; V was cut back by 8 bases and J by 8 bases. The germline gives CDR1 SEHNR, CDR2 FQNEAQ (reference sequence). This CDR3 has 14 residues. CDR3 protein: CASPATSGSYEQFF. The DNA of the CDR3 is TGTGCCAGCCCAGCGACTAGCGGGAGTTATGAGCAGTTCTTC. Supplemented by reference TRBV7-9 and TRBJ2-1, the full variable domain reads DTGVSQNPRHKITKRGQNVTFRCDPISEHNRLYWYRQTLGQGPEFLTYFQNEAQLEKSRLLSDRFSAERPKGSFSTLEIQRTEQGDSAMYLCASPATSGSYEQFFGPGTRLTVL.

To note about this clonotype: This may come from a read error, since a much larger clone is one base off. The chain combines TRBV24-1 with TRBJ2-1; D is unclear. The CDR3 has 14 amino acids. Looked up from germline, CDR1 is KGHDR and CDR2 is SFDVKD. CDR3 in DNA: TGTGTCACCGGGTCCGTAAGCTCCTACAATGAGCAGTTCTTC. It is translated as CVTGSVSSYNEQFF.

This clonotype was picked up a small number of times. The chain recombines TRBV25-1 with TRBJ2-3; no firm D call. Per germline, CDR1 MGHDK and CDR2 SYGVNS. With 7 bases removed from V and 3 bases from J, the gap between germline ends came to 11 bases. This CDR3 spans 13 amino acids. The CDR3 here is CASTESMTDTQYF. In DNA, the CDR3 is TGTGCCAGCACGGAGTCTATGACAGATACGCAGTATTTT.

The chain uses TRBV10-3 and TRBJ1-5; D is unclear. Germline CDR1 reads ENHRY; CDR2 reads SYGVKD. V gave up 2 bases and J gave up 0 bases, with 11 bases separating them. This CDR3 region has 16 residues. The CDR3 DNA reads as TGTGCCATCAGTGAGCCCAGCACATATAGCAATCAGCCCCAGCATTTT. Residues: CAISEPSTYSNQPQHF.

This chain connects TRBV10-3 to TRBJ1-4; D remains ambiguous. In germline, CDR1 is ENHRY, CDR2 SYGVKD. V lost 1 base to trimming and J lost 8 bases, with 5 bases between them. The CDR3 totals 12 residues. The DNA for the CDR3 is TGTGCCATCAGTGAGTGGTGGGAAAAACTGTTTTTT. Residues: CAISEWWEKLFF.

This chain links TRBV10-3 with TRBJ2-1, with 8 positions matching TRBD1. The CDR3 extends over 14 amino acids. Per germline, CDR1 ENHRY and CDR2 SYGVKD. Germline trimming cut 6 bases from V and 8 bases from J; bases unmatched to any gene: 9. The CDR3 here is CAISTDRVRDEQFF. The CDR3 region has the DNA TGTGCCATCAGCACGGACAGGGTGAGGGATGAGCAGTTCTTC.

The chain carries TRBV5-1 and TRBJ2-1; 8 bases line up with TRBD2. With V trimmed by 3 bases and J by 5 bases, 4 bases remained unmatched. Germline V gene lookup returns CDR1 SGHRS and CDR2 YFSETQ. The CDR3 totals 14 residues. This CDR3 is CASSSGGVNNEQFF. CDR3 nucleotides: TGCGCCAGCAGCTCCGGGGGGGTGAACAATGAGCAGTTCTTC.

For this clonotype: A junction end diverges from the germline sequence, so it may reflect a read error. The chain joins TRBV30 to TRBJ2-1; 13 positions match TRBD2. Germline V lookup: CDR1 GTSNPN, CDR2 SVGIG (reference sequence). The length of the CDR3 is 15 residues. DNA for the CDR3: TGTGCCTGGAGTGCGGGACTAGCGGGATACAAGGAGCAGTTCTTC. Its protein product is CAWSAGLAGYKEQFF.

The J gene is TRBJ2-3, the V gene TRBV9; TRBD2 might be the D (6 bases). The CDR3 is 16 amino acids. From germline, CDR1 is SGDLS and CDR2 YYNGEE. The germline V and J ends were trimmed by 3 bases and 0 bases, with 14 bases remaining between them. This chain's CDR3 is CASSANGGGSTDTQYF. CDR3 DNA: TGTGCCAGCAGCGCCAACGGTGGGGGGAGCACAGATACGCAGTATTTT.

This clonotype appeared many times. The V gene is TRBV28, the J gene TRBJ2-5, with 7 nucleotides matching TRBD2. The trim removed 2 bases at V and 1 base at J, leaving 7 bases unmatched. The CDR3 is 16 amino acids. Germline CDR1 reads MDHEN; CDR2 reads SYDVKM. CDR3 sequence: CASSLTASGSQETQYF. The DNA of the CDR3 is TGTGCCAGCAGTTTAACGGCTAGCGGATCCCAAGAGACCCAGTACTTC.

DNA of the CDR3: TGTGCCAGCAGCTTAAGCGGGGGGAAATATGAGCAGTTCTTC. This codes for CASSLSGGKYEQFF. The V gene is TRBV7-2, the J gene TRBJ2-1, with TRBD2 matching 9 bases. CDR1 and CDR2 (germline): SGHTA, FQGNSA. J gave up 8 bases and V 2 bases, and 4 bases lay outside the gene matches. The CDR3 extends over 14 amino acids.

The V and J genes are TRBV20-1 and TRBJ2-5; TRBD2 agrees at 13 bases. The CDR3 is 15 residues long. J lost 11 bases, V lost 5 bases, and 14 bases had no gene match. CDR1 is DFQATT, CDR2 SNEGSKA, per germline (reference sequence). The CDR3 reads CSARGTSGRGNEQYF. The CDR3 DNA follows: TGCAGTGCTCGAGGTACTAGCGGGAGGGGGAATGAGCAGTACTTC.

The rearrangement joins TRBV7-8 to TRBJ2-5, with no clear D. The DNA end is a closer match to TRBJ2-7, so the J assignment may be wrong. The germline V gene encodes CDR1 SGHVS and CDR2 FQNEAQ. This CDR3 region has 13 residues. As DNA, the CDR3 is TGTGCCAGCAGCTCTTATACCTCCTACGAGCAGTACTTC. It is translated as CASSSYTSYEQYF.

This clonotype was recorded at least ten times. The chain is built from TRBV25-1 and TRBJ1-2; D is unclear. CDR1 is MGHDK, CDR2 SYGVNS, per germline. V was shortened by 5 bases and J by 5 bases, with 6 bases between the two germline ends. This CDR3 is built from 11 residues. The CDR3 DNA sequence: TGTGCCAGCAGTTTTCGTTATGGCTACACCTTC. It yields the protein CASSFRYGYTF.